This T cell receptor beta chain is drawn from a study of OX40 agonist ivuxolimab in advanced cancers. V gave up 4 bases and J gave up 5 bases, with 10 bases separating them. The germline V gene has CDR1 SGHTS and CDR2 YDEGEE. The CDR3 totals 12 residues. Note on this clone: Its target is unknown.

TCRdb keeps only in-frame clones here, not all; method: immunoSEQ multiplex PCR. The table lists roughly 56,000 clones, roughly 84% of them singletons. With autoimmune disease history or systemic immunosuppression, patients were excluded. Blood sampling took place at baseline, cycle 4 day 1, and cycle 7 day 1. Study-wide results and caveats: At doses 0.1 to 3.0 mg/kg, CD4+ and CD8+ clones expanded.

The source is an adult with an advanced solid tumor such as melanoma, head and neck, liver or kidney cancer. Sequencing used CD4+ or CD8+ T cells sorted from blood, obtained in a trial of the OX40 agonist ivuxolimab. V and J are TRBV5-8 and TRBJ2-7; D perhaps matches TRBD2 (5 bases). The CDR3 coding sequence is TGTGCCAGCAGCCTGACTATAAACGAGCAGTACTTC. Translating gives CASSLTINEQYF.